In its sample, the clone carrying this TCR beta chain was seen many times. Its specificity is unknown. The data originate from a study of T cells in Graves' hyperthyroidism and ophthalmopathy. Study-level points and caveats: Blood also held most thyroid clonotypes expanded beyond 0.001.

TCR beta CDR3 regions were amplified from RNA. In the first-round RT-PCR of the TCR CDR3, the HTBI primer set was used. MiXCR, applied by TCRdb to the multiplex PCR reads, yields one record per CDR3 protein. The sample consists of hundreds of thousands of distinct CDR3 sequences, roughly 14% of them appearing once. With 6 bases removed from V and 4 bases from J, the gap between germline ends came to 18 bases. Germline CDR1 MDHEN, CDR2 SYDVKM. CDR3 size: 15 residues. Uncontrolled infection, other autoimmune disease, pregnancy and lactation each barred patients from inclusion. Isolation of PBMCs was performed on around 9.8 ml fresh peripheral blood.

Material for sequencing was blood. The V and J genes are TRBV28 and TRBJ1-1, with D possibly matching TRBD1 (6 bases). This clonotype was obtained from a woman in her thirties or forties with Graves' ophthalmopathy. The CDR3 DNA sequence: TGTGCCAGCAGGAACGTTGGGGGGCTGGGCACTGAAGCTTTCTTT. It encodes CASRNVGGLGTEAFF.